One T cell receptor beta chain is described in this entry. The sample originates from a study of blood T cell repertoires in COVID-19. Overall study context: Researchers got acute and convalescent COVID-19 samples from the United States, Italy and Spain.

Libraries were prepared by immunoSEQ multiplex PCR; TCRdb keeps only in-frame clonotypes and omits some of them. The sample includes roughly 230,000 clones, around 90% of them seen just once. Germline V lookup: CDR1 SGDLS, CDR2 YYNGEE. V trimming: 1 base; J trimming: 4 bases; junction bases outside the gene matches: 1. The length of the CDR3 is 13 residues. Sequencing used peripheral blood. The V gene is TRBV9, the J gene TRBJ1-1, with 7 bases lining up with TRBD1. This TCR derives from a man aged 25-45 years with COVID-19, enrolled during active disease. CDR3 DNA sequence: TGTGCCAGCAGCGTAAGACAGGGCACTGAAGCTTTCTTT. Amino acid sequence: CASSVRQGTEAFF.